This T cell receptor beta chain was observed in a study of blood T cell repertoires in COVID-19. Assay: immunoSEQ multiplex PCR; the TCRdb copy retains only in-frame clones and omits some. The sample lists about 110,000 clones, roughly 75% occurring once. Per germline, CDR1 SGHRS and CDR2 YFSETQ. Trimming left V 0 bases short and J 1 base short, with 16 bases between. The CDR3 is 17 amino acids. The TCR originated in a human donor in a cohort sampled during active or convalescent COVID-19. The specimen sequenced was peripheral blood. This chain joins TRBV5-1 and TRBJ1-1; a possible D gene is TRBD1 (6 bases). DNA for the CDR3: TGCGCCAGCAGCTTGGGAACCCCGGGACACCAGAACACTGAAGCTTTCTTT. This translates into CASSLGTPGHQNTEAFF. Using reference TRBV5-1 and TRBJ1-1 for the parts outside the CDR3, the full variable domain is KAGVTQTPRYLIKTRGQQVTLSCSPISGHRSVSWYQQTPGQGLQFLFEYFSETQRNKGNFPGRFSGRQFSNSRSEMNVSTLELGDSALYLCASSLGTPGHQNTEAFFGQGTRLTVV.